These T cell receptor beta chains were read from a single sample in a study of T cell clonotyping in hematopoietic cell transplantation. The table came from immunoSEQ multiplex PCR; TCRdb's copy has only in-frame clones and leaves some out. This table has about 8,000 clones, about four fifths appearing once. The specimen comprised peripheral blood mononuclear cells, sampled 180 days after allogeneic stem cell transplant. The origin of the receptors is a female patient in her fifties who had an allogeneic stem cell transplant from an unrelated donor, so the T cells may come from the graft donor. Some clones in this sample may be carry-over from other donors' samples. The CDR3 runs from the conserved cysteine through the conserved F or W. The D gene is left open where the match is weak. For some rows the clone size is stated as once, few or many, or as a class when expanded; others skip it.

j_call clone_size d_call v_call cdr3_aa cdr3_nt
TRBJ2-7 few - TRBV5-6 CASSSEFRAYEQYF TGTGCCAGCAGCTCGGAATTCAGGGCTTACGAGCAGTACTTC
TRBJ1-6 few - TRBV30 CAWSGGNSPLHF TGTGCCTGGAGTGGCGGGAATTCACCCCTCCACTTT
TRBJ2-7 - - TRBV14 CASSRQRTYEQYF TGTGCCAGCAGCCGACAGCGTACCTACGAGCAGTACTTC
TRBJ2-7 - - TRBV18 CASSPLAAEQYF TGTGCCAGCTCACCCTTAGCGGCCGAGCAGTACTTC
TRBJ2-7 - - TRBV5-4 CASSTWGDEQYF TGTGCCAGCAGCACGTGGGGGGACGAGCAGTACTTC
TRBJ1-1 - - TRBV29-1 CSTDGADMNTEAFF TGCAGCACTGACGGGGCGGATATGAACACTGAAGCTTTCTTT
TRBJ2-5 - - TRBV9 CASSVTETQYF TGTGCCAGCTCGGTTACAGAGACCCAGTACTTC
TRBJ2-7 - TRBD2 TRBV7-6 CASSPGLAGVEQYF TGTGCCAGCAGCCCCGGACTAGCGGGAGTCGAGCAGTACTTC
TRBJ1-1 - TRBD1 TRBV6-4 CASSGRQGTAFF TGTGCCAGCAGTGGGAGACAGGGGACAGCTTTCTTT
TRBJ1-3 - - TRBV6-1 CASSEKEQGGDTIYF TGTGCCAGCAGTGAAAAGGAACAGGGTGGAGACACCATATATTTT
TRBJ2-7 - TRBD1 TRBV6-5 CASSFGQGSYEQYF TGTGCCAGCAGTTTCGGACAGGGATCCTACGAGCAGTACTTC
TRBJ2-7 - TRBD2 TRBV4-2 CASSQVGAGGSEQYF TGTGCCAGCAGCCAAGTTGGGGCGGGGGGGAGCGAGCAGTACTTC
TRBJ2-5 - - TRBV10-1 CASSGTPQETQYF TGCGCCAGCAGCGGGACTCCGCAAGAGACCCAGTACTTC
TRBJ1-5 few TRBD1 TRBV5-1 CASSRDSGDQPQHF TGCGCCAGCAGTCGGGACAGTGGGGATCAGCCCCAGCATTTT
TRBJ1-1 - - TRBV11-1 CASSLAPTGGNTEAFF TGTGCCAGCAGCTTAGCCCCCACGGGTGGGAACACTGAAGCTTTCTTT
TRBJ2-4 few TRBD1 TRBV7-8 CASSWTGSSAKNIQYF TGTGCCAGCAGCTGGACAGGTTCCTCTGCCAAAAACATTCAGTACTTC